This is a list of T cell receptor beta chains from one sample in a study of cytomegalovirus exposure and HLA in healthy donors. The repertoire was sequenced with immunoSEQ multiplex PCR; TCRdb's copy has only in-frame clones and lacks some. The data contain about 110,000 clones, roughly 80% of them seen just once; the ten biggest clones take up 3.6%. The sample was PBMCs. These TCRs come from a man in his fifties or sixties in good health and CMV-seronegative. The CDR3 runs from the conserved cysteine through the conserved F or W. Fields, in order: J gene, D gene, clone size, V gene, CDR3 protein, CDR3 DNA. The D gene is left open where the match is weak. Expanded clones are given a class, and other clones once, few, many or no size at all.

J gene: TRBJ1-1; D gene: .; clone size: .; V gene: TRBV13; CDR3 protein: CASSYRDTEAFF; CDR3 DNA: TGTGCCAGCAGCTACCGGGACACTGAAGCTTTCTTT
J gene: TRBJ2-7; D gene: TRBD1; clone size: .; V gene: TRBV29-1; CDR3 protein: CSTPGGQGGEQYF; CDR3 DNA: TGCAGCACCCCGGGGGGACAGGGTGGCGAGCAGTACTTC
J gene: TRBJ2-3; D gene: TRBD2; clone size: .; V gene: TRBV2; CDR3 protein: CASSESSSGADTQYF; CDR3 DNA: TGTGCCAGCAGTGAATCGAGTAGCGGGGCAGATACGCAGTATTTT
J gene: TRBJ1-6; D gene: TRBD1; clone size: .; V gene: TRBV19; CDR3 protein: CASSGSGTVASPLHF; CDR3 DNA: TGTGCCAGTAGTGGGTCCGGGACAGTGGCTTCACCCCTCCACTTT
J gene: TRBJ2-3; D gene: TRBD2; clone size: .; V gene: TRBV7-9; CDR3 protein: CASSLTSRSGGTQYF; CDR3 DNA: TGTGCCAGCAGCCTAACCTCGAGGAGCGGGGGTACGCAGTATTTT
J gene: TRBJ2-3; D gene: .; clone size: few; V gene: TRBV4-2; CDR3 protein: CASSQDRGAADTQYF; CDR3 DNA: TGTGCCAGCAGCCAAGATCGTGGGGCCGCCGATACGCAGTATTTT
J gene: TRBJ1-3; D gene: .; clone size: .; V gene: TRBV7-9; CDR3 protein: CASSFIRGSGNTIYF; CDR3 DNA: TGTGCCAGCAGCTTTATTCGGGGCTCTGGAAACACCATATATTTT
J gene: TRBJ2-5; D gene: .; clone size: .; V gene: TRBV29-1; CDR3 protein: CSVRDIETQYF; CDR3 DNA: TGCAGCGTGAGAGATATTGAGACCCAGTACTTC
J gene: TRBJ1-1; D gene: TRBD1; clone size: .; V gene: TRBV6-1; CDR3 protein: CASRDRENTEAFF; CDR3 DNA: TGTGCCAGCAGGGACAGGGAGAACACTGAAGCTTTCTTT
J gene: TRBJ1-1; D gene: .; clone size: .; V gene: TRBV7-2; CDR3 protein: CASSRPRGNTEAFF; CDR3 DNA: TGTGCCAGCAGCCGACCCAGGGGGAACACTGAAGCTTTCTTT
J gene: TRBJ2-2; D gene: .; clone size: .; V gene: TRBV4-3; CDR3 protein: CASSRGGGGSTGELFF; CDR3 DNA: TGCGCCAGCAGCCGAGGTGGCGGGGGCAGCACCGGGGAGCTGTTTTTT
J gene: TRBJ1-1; D gene: .; clone size: .; V gene: TRBV12-5; CDR3 protein: CASATQAGRRTEAFF; CDR3 DNA: TGTGCTAGTGCCACGCAGGCGGGACGGAGGACTGAAGCTTTCTTT
J gene: TRBJ1-2; D gene: TRBD1; clone size: few; V gene: TRBV5-4; CDR3 protein: CASSLAQGALYGYTF; CDR3 DNA: TGTGCCAGCAGCTTGGCTCAGGGGGCTCTCTATGGCTACACCTTC
J gene: TRBJ1-1; D gene: .; clone size: .; V gene: TRBV18; CDR3 protein: CASSPGGWTEAFF; CDR3 DNA: TGTGCCAGCTCACCCGGGGGGTGGACTGAAGCTTTCTTT
J gene: TRBJ2-5; D gene: TRBD2; clone size: .; V gene: TRBV27; CDR3 protein: CASSFSGGASTQYF; CDR3 DNA: TGTGCCAGCAGTTTCAGCGGGGGGGCCTCTACCCAGTACTTC
J gene: TRBJ1-5; D gene: .; clone size: .; V gene: TRBV2; CDR3 protein: CASSVEGSFQPQHF; CDR3 DNA: TGTGCCAGCAGTGTCGAGGGATCGTTCCAGCCCCAGCATTTT
J gene: TRBJ1-2; D gene: TRBD1; clone size: .; V gene: TRBV5-1; CDR3 protein: CASSLEGGRGYTF; CDR3 DNA: TGCGCCAGCAGCTTGGAAGGGGGCCGTGGCTACACCTTC
J gene: TRBJ2-7; D gene: TRBD1; clone size: .; V gene: TRBV4-3; CDR3 protein: CASSRGAGGDYMDEQYF; CDR3 DNA: TGCGCCAGCAGCCGAGGGGCAGGGGGCGATTACATGGACGAGCAGTACTTC
J gene: TRBJ2-3; D gene: .; clone size: .; V gene: TRBV29-1; CDR3 protein: CSVVRLSSTDTQYF; CDR3 DNA: TGCAGCGTTGTGCGGCTGTCTAGCACAGATACGCAGTATTTT
J gene: TRBJ1-1; D gene: TRBD1; clone size: .; V gene: TRBV5-1; CDR3 protein: CASSLGTGARGTEAFF; CDR3 DNA: TGCGCCAGCAGCTTGGGGACAGGGGCCAGGGGGACTGAAGCTTTCTTT
J gene: TRBJ2-3; D gene: TRBD2; clone size: .; V gene: TRBV15; CDR3 protein: CATSRESSGGSDTQYF; CDR3 DNA: TGTGCCACCAGCAGAGAAAGTAGCGGGGGATCAGATACGCAGTATTTT
J gene: TRBJ2-5; D gene: TRBD1; clone size: once; V gene: TRBV7-6; CDR3 protein: CASSPSRQGETQYF; CDR3 DNA: TGTGCCAGCAGCCCTAGTCGACAGGGAGAGACCCAGTACTTC
J gene: TRBJ2-2; D gene: .; clone size: .; V gene: TRBV9; CDR3 protein: CASSFQQGTGELFF; CDR3 DNA: TGTGCCAGCAGCTTCCAGCAGGGGACCGGGGAGCTGTTTTTT
J gene: TRBJ1-1; D gene: .; clone size: .; V gene: TRBV7-2; CDR3 protein: CASSLEQGTEAFF; CDR3 DNA: TGTGCCAGCAGCTTAGAGCAGGGCACTGAAGCTTTCTTT
J gene: TRBJ1-2; D gene: .; clone size: .; V gene: TRBV5-5; CDR3 protein: CASSLQGWYGYTF; CDR3 DNA: TGTGCCAGCAGCTTGCAGGGCTGGTATGGCTACACCTTC
J gene: TRBJ2-7; D gene: TRBD1; clone size: .; V gene: TRBV29-1; CDR3 protein: CSASSRQGSYEQYF; CDR3 DNA: TGCAGCGCCAGCTCCCGACAGGGTTCCTACGAGCAGTACTTC
J gene: TRBJ1-4; D gene: .; clone size: .; V gene: TRBV7-6; CDR3 protein: CASSPSQREKLFF; CDR3 DNA: TGTGCCAGCAGCCCATCCCAGCGGGAAAAACTGTTTTTT
J gene: TRBJ1-6; D gene: TRBD1; clone size: once; V gene: TRBV19; CDR3 protein: CARGAGTGRSPLHF; CDR3 DNA: TGTGCCAGGGGAGCCGGGACAGGTAGGTCACCCCTCCACTTT
J gene: TRBJ2-7; D gene: .; clone size: .; V gene: TRBV28; CDR3 protein: CASSLVLLRDKDTYEQYF; CDR3 DNA: TGTGCCAGCAGTTTAGTCTTACTCCGGGACAAAGATACCTACGAGCAGTACTTC
J gene: TRBJ2-5; D gene: TRBD2; clone size: .; V gene: TRBV29-1; CDR3 protein: CSVLGGGNDQETQYF; CDR3 DNA: TGCAGCGTTCTTGGGGGAGGGAATGATCAAGAGACCCAGTACTTC
J gene: TRBJ1-1; D gene: TRBD1; clone size: .; V gene: TRBV28; CDR3 protein: CASSWGRTGGEAFF; CDR3 DNA: TGTGCCAGCAGTTGGGGACGGACAGGGGGTGAAGCTTTCTTT
J gene: TRBJ1-3; D gene: .; clone size: few; V gene: TRBV5-5; CDR3 protein: CASSPLQISGNTIYF; CDR3 DNA: TGTGCCAGCAGCCCCCTCCAGATCTCTGGAAACACCATATATTTT
J gene: TRBJ2-5; D gene: .; clone size: .; V gene: TRBV6-5; CDR3 protein: CASSRDSQETQYF; CDR3 DNA: TGTGCCAGCAGCCGGGACTCCCAAGAGACCCAGTACTTC
J gene: TRBJ2-1; D gene: TRBD1; clone size: .; V gene: TRBV6-5; CDR3 protein: CASSGQGYYNEQFF; CDR3 DNA: TGTGCCAGCAGCGGACAGGGTTATTACAATGAGCAGTTCTTC
J gene: TRBJ2-2; D gene: .; clone size: .; V gene: TRBV9; CDR3 protein: CASSLTGPRAGELFF; CDR3 DNA: TGTGCCAGCAGCCTGACCGGCCCCAGGGCCGGGGAGCTGTTTTTT
J gene: TRBJ1-4; D gene: TRBD1; clone size: once; V gene: TRBV5-1; CDR3 protein: CASSLGVTGVAEKLFF; CDR3 DNA: TGCGCCAGCAGCTTGGGGGTGACAGGGGTAGCCGAAAAACTGTTTTTT
J gene: TRBJ2-2; D gene: .; clone size: .; V gene: TRBV15; CDR3 protein: CATSTQYTGELFF; CDR3 DNA: TGTGCCACCAGCACCCAATACACCGGGGAGCTGTTTTTT
J gene: TRBJ2-4; D gene: .; clone size: .; V gene: TRBV27; CDR3 protein: CASSGAADLAKNIQYF; CDR3 DNA: TGTGCCAGCAGTGGCGCGGCAGACCTAGCCAAAAACATTCAGTACTTC
J gene: TRBJ1-2; D gene: TRBD1; clone size: .; V gene: TRBV4-1; CDR3 protein: CASSQDNDRGRHGYTF; CDR3 DNA: TGCGCCAGCAGCCAAGATAACGACAGGGGGCGTCATGGCTACACCTTC
J gene: TRBJ1-2; D gene: .; clone size: .; V gene: TRBV5-4; CDR3 protein: CASSLGGGYGYTF; CDR3 DNA: TGTGCCAGCAGCTTGGGGGGCGGCTATGGCTACACCTTC
J gene: TRBJ1-2; D gene: .; clone size: .; V gene: TRBV5-6; CDR3 protein: CASRYRANYGYTF; CDR3 DNA: TGTGCCAGCAGGTACAGAGCTAACTATGGCTACACCTTC
J gene: TRBJ1-4; D gene: .; clone size: .; V gene: TRBV29-1; CDR3 protein: CSASRAANEKLFF; CDR3 DNA: TGCAGCGCCTCCCGCGCCGCGAATGAAAAACTGTTTTTT
J gene: TRBJ2-5; D gene: TRBD2; clone size: .; V gene: TRBV7-9; CDR3 protein: CASSRRLAGAQETQYF; CDR3 DNA: TGTGCCAGCAGCCGACGACTAGCGGGGGCCCAAGAGACCCAGTACTTC
J gene: TRBJ1-2; D gene: TRBD1; clone size: .; V gene: TRBV30; CDR3 protein: CAWSLTGYNYGYTF; CDR3 DNA: TGTGCCTGGAGTTTGACAGGGTATAACTATGGCTACACCTTC
J gene: TRBJ2-5; D gene: .; clone size: few; V gene: TRBV18; CDR3 protein: CASSLPNRAQETQYF; CDR3 DNA: TGTGCCAGCTCCCTCCCGAACAGGGCCCAAGAGACCCAGTACTTC
J gene: TRBJ1-6; D gene: TRBD1; clone size: .; V gene: TRBV7-8; CDR3 protein: CASSSGGGFVSPLHF; CDR3 DNA: TGTGCCAGCAGCTCGGGAGGGGGCTTCGTTTCACCCCTCCACTTT
J gene: TRBJ2-5; D gene: TRBD1; clone size: .; V gene: TRBV7-2; CDR3 protein: CASSLVHTGGVETQYF; CDR3 DNA: TGTGCCAGCAGCTTAGTGCACACAGGGGGCGTGGAGACCCAGTACTTC
J gene: TRBJ2-6; D gene: .; clone size: .; V gene: TRBV10-2; CDR3 protein: CASSDTGSGANVLTF; CDR3 DNA: TGCGCCAGCAGTGACACAGGCTCTGGGGCCAACGTCCTGACTTTC
J gene: TRBJ1-1; D gene: TRBD1; clone size: .; V gene: TRBV19; CDR3 protein: CASSIRTGLNTEAFF; CDR3 DNA: TGTGCCAGTAGTATCAGGACAGGGCTTAACACTGAAGCTTTCTTT
J gene: TRBJ1-4; D gene: TRBD1; clone size: .; V gene: TRBV9; CDR3 protein: CASSVAPTGGEKLFF; CDR3 DNA: TGTGCCAGCAGCGTAGCCCCAACAGGGGGTGAAAAACTGTTTTTT
J gene: TRBJ2-7; D gene: .; clone size: .; V gene: TRBV6-6; CDR3 protein: CATQAGLHEQYF; CDR3 DNA: TGTGCCACCCAGGCAGGGCTCCACGAGCAGTACTTC
J gene: TRBJ1-1; D gene: TRBD1; clone size: .; V gene: TRBV18; CDR3 protein: CASSPSNRGTMNTEAFF; CDR3 DNA: TGTGCCAGCTCACCATCAAACAGGGGGACCATGAACACTGAAGCTTTCTTT
J gene: TRBJ1-4; D gene: .; clone size: .; V gene: TRBV7-2; CDR3 protein: CASTPSRVTNEKLFF; CDR3 DNA: TGTGCCAGCACCCCGTCGCGAGTAACTAATGAAAAACTGTTTTTT
J gene: TRBJ2-3; D gene: .; clone size: .; V gene: TRBV25-1; CDR3 protein: CASSGLEVSDTQYF; CDR3 DNA: TGTGCCAGCAGTGGATTAGAGGTTTCAGATACGCAGTATTTT
J gene: TRBJ1-1; D gene: .; clone size: .; V gene: TRBV19; CDR3 protein: CASSVGTYTEAFF; CDR3 DNA: TGTGCCAGTAGTGTTGGGACTTACACTGAAGCTTTCTTT